The 29 T cell receptor beta chains given below trace back to one sample, sequenced in a study of blood T cells in healthy people across ages. A sample-barcoded 5' primer and a J-beta primer mix were used in a second PCR of roughly 6 to 12 cycles. A single record per CDR3 protein comes from TCRdb applying MiXCR to the 5' RACE reads. The sample lists about 640,000 distinct CDR3 sequences; around three fifths were seen once. Sequences were obtained from blood. Every receptor here comes from a man aged 55 to 70 in good health.

This clonotype was seen only a few times. This rearrangement joins TRBV11-2 to TRBJ1-2; TRBD1 matches 7 bases. The CDR3 has 14 residues. The V gene end was trimmed by 3 bases and the J gene end by 6 bases; junction bases not matched to a gene: 7. CDR1 is SGHAT and CDR2 is FQNNGV in the germline V gene. The CDR3: CASSFDRVRDGYTF. The CDR3 coding sequence is TGTGCCAGCAGCTTCGACAGGGTGAGGGATGGCTACACCTTC.

CDR3 DNA sequence: TGTGCCAGCAGTAGTTGGGGACGGGAAAAACTGTTTTTT. Protein: CASSSWGREKLFF. The rearrangement joins TRBV27 to TRBJ1-4, with D possibly being TRBD1 (5 bases). V was shortened by 5 bases and J by 8 bases, with 12 bases between the two germline ends. Looked up from germline, CDR1 is MNHEY and CDR2 is SMNVEV (reference sequence). CDR3 length: 13 amino acids. Combining the CDR3 with reference TRBV27 and TRBJ1-4 gives the whole variable domain EAQVTQNPRYLITVTGKKLTVTCSQNMNHEYMSWYRQDPGLGLRQIYYSMNVEVTDKGDVPEGYKVSRKEKRNFPLILESPSPNQTSLYFCASSSWGREKLFFGSGTQLSVL.

Turning to this clonotype: One end of the junction fails to match germline, which may point to a read error. The chain is built from TRBV20-1 and TRBJ2-7; tentatively, D is TRBD2 (6 bases). CDR1 is DFQATT, CDR2 SNEGSKA, per germline (reference sequence). The CDR3 runs 15 residues. In DNA form, the CDR3 reads TGCAGTGCTAGAGATGCGCTGGGGGGATCCTATGAGCAGTACTTC. It yields the protein CSARDALGGSYEQYF.

This rearrangement joins TRBV7-2 to TRBJ1-2; D remains unclear. Between the trimmed V and J ends, which lost 8 bases and 8 bases, there was a span of 18 bases. This CDR3 is 13 amino acids long. The germline V gene has CDR1 SGHTA and CDR2 FQGNSA. CDR3 nucleotide sequence: TGTGCCAGCTCCCAAACCCAGGTGCTCGGCTACACCTTC. Its translation: CASSQTQVLGYTF.

A few counts support this clonotype. This chain joins TRBV7-2 and TRBJ1-2; TRBD1 might be the D (6 bases). The CDR3 is 14 amino acids. The V end was cut by 5 bases, the J end by 7 bases, with 17 bases between. Germline V gene data show CDR1 as SGHTA and CDR2 as FQGNSA. The CDR3 DNA reads TGTGCCAGCAGCCGTCCCGGGGGGGCGTTTGGCTACACCTTC. Translated, it gives CASSRPGGAFGYTF. The variable domain in full, with the rest retrieved from reference TRBV7-2 and TRBJ1-2, is GAGVSQSPSNKVTEKGKDVELRCDPISGHTALYWYRQSLGQGLEFLIYFQGNSAPDKSGLPSDRFSAERTGGSVSTLTIQRTQQEDSAVYLCASSRPGGAFGYTFGSGTRLTVV.

Written as DNA, the CDR3 is TGTGCCAGCAGTTACTCAACGGGGGTAGCGGGGAGGAACACCGGGGAGCTGTTTTTT. Translation: CASSYSTGVAGRNTGELFF. V gene TRBV6-5 combines with J gene TRBJ2-2; 8 nucleotides match TRBD2. Unmatched junction bases numbered 10, after V lost 0 bases and J lost 1 base. Germline V CDR1 and CDR2: MNHEY, SVGAGI. There are 19 residues in the CDR3.

This clonotype was seen a few times. V is TRBV2 and J is TRBJ2-1, with D possibly matching TRBD2 (5 bases). The V and J ends lost 4 bases and 3 bases respectively, with 7 bases between them. Germline assignment: CDR1 SNHLY and CDR2 FYNNEI. The CDR3 loop spans 13 amino acids. The CDR3, as DNA: TGTGCCAGCAGTGTCACTAGCTACAATGAGCAGTTCTTC. It is translated as CASSVTSYNEQFF.

The rearrangement uses TRBV20-1 and TRBJ2-3, with D maybe TRBD1 (5 bases). Germline lookup yields CDR1 DFQATT and CDR2 SNEGSKA (reference sequence). Trimming left V 8 bases short and J 0 bases short, with 9 bases between. This CDR3 spans 12 amino acids. Here the CDR3 reads CSQGTSTDTQYF. The CDR3 region has the DNA TGCAGTCAGGGCACGAGCACAGATACGCAGTATTTT.

This clonotype showed up just once. The rearrangement uses TRBV29-1 and TRBJ1-1; 9 positions agree with TRBD1. The ends lost 7 bases at V and 10 bases at J; junction bases unmatched: 10. Germline loops: CDR1 SQVTM, CDR2 ANQGSEA. This CDR3 region has 12 residues. CDR3 sequence: CSASWDRERAFF. CDR3 nucleotide sequence: TGCAGCGCCTCGTGGGACAGGGAGCGAGCTTTCTTT.

The CDR3 loop is CASSHYWGPGETQYF. Written as DNA, the CDR3 is TGCGCCAGCAGCCATTATTGGGGGCCTGGAGAGACCCAGTACTTC. The V and J genes are TRBV4-1 and TRBJ2-5; weak D call: TRBD1 (6 bases). V dropped 3 bases and J dropped 4 bases, with 15 bases sitting between them. This CDR3 region has 15 residues. Looked up from germline, CDR1 is MGHRA and CDR2 is YSYEKL.

J is TRBJ2-5 and V is TRBV20-1, with 15 bases lining up with TRBD2. V dropped 4 bases and J dropped 0; count of bases not matched to a gene: 9. Germline lookup yields CDR1 DFQATT and CDR2 SNEGSKA (reference sequence). The CDR3 is 18 amino acids. CDR3 bases: TGCAGTGCTACTATAGGGACTAGCGGGGGGCCGTACCAAGAGACCCAGTACTTC. Protein sequence: CSATIGTSGGPYQETQYF.

The chain employs TRBV6-1 and TRBJ2-5; 9 positions match TRBD2. The CDR3 loop spans 15 amino acids. The ends lost 0 bases at V and 5 bases at J; junction bases unmatched: 4. Per germline, CDR1 MNHNS and CDR2 SASEGT. As DNA, the CDR3 is TGTGCCAGCAGTGAAGCGCGGAGCGGGGGGGAGACCCAGTACTTC. Translating gives CASSEARSGGETQYF.

The chain carries TRBV15 and TRBJ2-5, with D unresolved. This CDR3 comprises 13 residues. V gave up 0 bases and J gave up 3 bases, with 5 bases separating them. The germline gives CDR1 LNHNV, CDR2 YYDKDF (reference sequence). CDR3 region: CATSRDWKETQYF. CDR3 nucleotides: TGTGCCACCAGCAGAGATTGGAAAGAGACCCAGTACTTC.

The V and J genes are TRBV5-8 and TRBJ1-6, with TRBD1 as a possible D gene (5 bases). CDR1 SGHTS and CDR2 YDEGEE come from the germline V gene. The V end lost 3 bases, the J end lost 8 bases, and 12 bases lay between the germline ends. The length of the CDR3 is 14 residues. This CDR3 reads CASSYGTEHSPLHF. The CDR3 DNA follows: TGTGCCAGCAGCTACGGGACGGAGCATTCACCCCTCCACTTT. Full variable domain (rest looked up from reference TRBV5-8 and TRBJ1-6): EAGVTQSPTHLIKTRGQQATLRCSPISGHTSVYWYQQALGLGLQFLLWYDEGEERNRGNFPPRFSGRQFPNYSSELNVNALELEDSALYLCASSYGTEHSPLHFGNGTRLTVT.

The chain joins TRBV29-1 to TRBJ2-5, with D hard to call. The DNA matches TRBJ2-7 better at its end, which makes the J call doubtful. CDR1 and CDR2 from the germline V gene are SQVTM and ANQGSEA. CDR3 length: 10 residues. The CDR3 DNA sequence: TGCAGCGTCCCCTCGGACGAGCAGTACTTC. This codes for CSVPSDEQYF.

The V and J genes are TRBV7-9 and TRBJ2-1; D could derive from TRBD1 or TRBD2 (6 bases each). The V gene's germline CDR1 is SEHNR and CDR2 FQNEAQ (reference sequence). The CDR3 is 14 residues long. V gave up 5 bases and J gave up 5 bases, with 13 bases separating them. The CDR3, as DNA: TGTGCCAGCAGCCTAATGGGGGGCGACAATGAGCAGTTCTTC. It is translated as CASSLMGGDNEQFF.

This chain joins TRBV6-2 or TRBV6-3 and TRBJ2-7; tentative D call: TRBD2 (6 bases). V gave up 0 bases and J gave up 1 base, with 13 bases separating them. The CDR3 loop spans 16 amino acids. Germline values: CDR1 MNHEY, CDR2 SVGEGT. CDR3 sequence: CASSYSVGSGSYEQYF. As DNA, the CDR3 is TGTGCCAGCAGTTACTCGGTCGGTAGCGGTTCCTACGAGCAGTACTTC.

This chain connects TRBV2 to TRBJ1-5, with 7 bases lining up with TRBD1. Germline V lookup: CDR1 SNHLY, CDR2 FYNNEI. Trimming cost V 4 bases and J 4 bases; bases outside gene matches: 7. This CDR3 spans 15 amino acids. CDR3 region: CASSAWDSLNQPQHF. DNA of the CDR3: TGTGCCAGCAGTGCCTGGGACAGCCTAAATCAGCCCCAGCATTTT.

V gene TRBV7-2 combines with J gene TRBJ2-5, with D possibly being TRBD2 (6 bases). The CDR3 loop spans 14 amino acids. CDR1 is SGHTA and CDR2 is FQGNSA in the germline V gene. Trimming cost V 1 base and J 3 bases, with 9 bases left between them. The CDR3: CASSLGGEKETQYF. The CDR3 DNA follows: TGTGCCAGCAGCTTAGGCGGGGAAAAAGAGACCCAGTACTTC.

The rearrangement links TRBV6-2 or TRBV6-3 to TRBJ2-7; TRBD2 aligns across 7 bases. The J call may be incorrect, as the DNA end agrees better with TRBJ2-5. The CDR3 contains 15 residues. CDR1 and CDR2 (germline): MNHEY, SVGEGT. The CDR3, as DNA: TGTGCCAGCAGCCAAAGACTAGCTTCAGCGGAGACCCAGTACTTC. Residues: CASSQRLASAETQYF.

The chain has TRBV11-1 and TRBJ2-3, with TRBD1 as a possible D gene (6 bases). V gave up 4 bases and J gave up 0 bases, with 11 bases separating them. The CDR3 loop spans 15 amino acids. Looked up from germline, CDR1 is SGHAT and CDR2 is FQDESV (reference sequence). CDR3 DNA sequence: TGTGCCAGCAGCTCAGGGGCCCCTAGCACAGATACGCAGTATTTT. Its translation is CASSSGAPSTDTQYF.

There are a few counts of this clonotype. V gene TRBV5-1 combines with J gene TRBJ2-1; 14 bases match TRBD2. Looked up from germline, CDR1 is SGHRS and CDR2 is YFSETQ. The CDR3 contains 14 residues. V dropped 3 bases and J dropped 8; count of bases not matched to a gene: 1. CDR3 sequence reads: CASSWTSGGHEQFF. The DNA for the CDR3 is TGCGCCAGCAGCTGGACTAGCGGGGGGCATGAGCAGTTCTTC.

The J gene is TRBJ2-5, the V gene TRBV20-1; TRBD2 matches 15 bases. The J call may be incorrect, as the DNA end agrees better with TRBJ2-1. The CDR3 runs 18 residues. The V gene's germline CDR1 is DFQATT and CDR2 SNEGSKA (reference sequence). CDR3 nucleotide sequence: TGCAGTGCAAAACGGACTAGCGGGAGGGCCACGGCTGGAGAGACCCAGTTCTTC. This gives the protein CSAKRTSGRATAGETQFF.

J is TRBJ2-4 and V is TRBV29-1; 7 bases are shared with TRBD1. Per germline, CDR1 SQVTM and CDR2 ANQGSEA. This CDR3 has 15 residues. Trimming at V came to 6 bases and at J to 1 base, leaving 9 bases not matched to a gene. CDR3 nucleotides: TGCAGCGTGGCTAGGGACAGAGGGGCCAAAAACATTCAGTACTTC. Protein product: CSVARDRGAKNIQYF.

V is TRBV3-1 and J is TRBJ2-3; 8 bases fit TRBD1. V shed 0 bases and J 3 bases; nucleotides not matched to a gene: 5. This CDR3 region has 16 residues. Germline V CDR1 and CDR2: LGHDT, YNNKEL (reference sequence). The CDR3 bases are TGTGCCAGCAGCCAAGAAGGACAGGGCTGGACAGATACGCAGTATTTT. Translation gives CASSQEGQGWTDTQYF.

In the case of this clonotype: Compared with germline, one end of the junction differs, possibly owing to a read error. This chain uses TRBV12-3 or TRBV12-4 with TRBJ2-6, with D tentatively TRBD1 (5 bases). This CDR3 has 15 residues. This CDR3 is CASSFGSTGANILTF. The CDR3 nucleotides are TGTGCCAGCAGTTTCGGGTCGACTGGGGCCAACATCCTGACTTTC.

This chain joins TRBV20-1 and TRBJ2-3, with 10 bases matching TRBD2. Germline assignment: CDR1 DFQATT and CDR2 SNEGSKA (reference sequence). The CDR3 has 16 amino acids. After removal of 6 bases from V and 0 bases from J, the junction contained 9 bases not matched to a gene. This chain's CDR3 is CSATPGTSDSTDTQYF. As DNA, the CDR3 is TGCAGTGCAACCCCCGGGACTAGCGACAGCACAGATACGCAGTATTTT.

The V gene is TRBV9, the J gene TRBJ2-3, with D tentatively TRBD1 (5 bases). CDR3 size: 15 residues. The ends were cut back, 1 base at V and 2 bases at J, with 11 bases in the middle. The germline V gene encodes CDR1 SGDLS and CDR2 YYNGEE. This CDR3 is CASSVSWGDTDTQYF. The CDR3 region has the DNA TGTGCCAGCAGCGTATCTTGGGGCGACACAGATACGCAGTATTTT. Supplemented by reference TRBV9 and TRBJ2-3, the full variable domain reads DSGVTQTPKHLITATGQRVTLRCSPRSGDLSVYWYQQSLDQGLQFLIQYYNGEERAKGNILERFSAQQFPDLHSELNLSSLELGDSALYFCASSVSWGDTDTQYFGPGTRLTVL.

This clonotype occurred a few times. J is TRBJ2-5 and V is TRBV5-1; 10 positions agree with TRBD2. Germline loops: CDR1 SGHRS, CDR2 YFSETQ. J lost 0 bases, V lost 3 bases, and 8 bases had no gene match. This CDR3 is built from 17 residues. The CDR3 here is CASSSTLLAGDQETQYF. CDR3 nucleotide sequence: TGCGCCAGCAGCTCTACACTTCTAGCGGGGGACCAAGAGACCCAGTACTTC.